The 20 T cell receptor beta chains in this list originate from one sample, sequenced in a study of blood T cell repertoires in COVID-19. The repertoire was sequenced with immunoSEQ multiplex PCR; TCRdb's copy has only in-frame clones and lacks some. Of hundreds of thousands of clones in the sample, 80% to 85% are singletons; the top ten hold roughly 27%. The specimen sequenced was peripheral blood. Receptor source: a middle-aged man with acute or convalescent COVID-19.

The chain combines TRBV5-1 with TRBJ1-2; no clear D gene. V lost 2 bases and J lost 9, with 14 bases in between. This CDR3 region has 13 residues. Germline V gives CDR1 SGHRS, CDR2 YFSETQ. The CDR3 loop reads CASSFDNAMRYTF. The CDR3 DNA sequence: TGCGCCAGCAGCTTCGATAATGCTATGCGCTACACCTTC.

The rearrangement uses TRBV6-2 or TRBV6-3 and TRBJ2-2; 9 positions agree with TRBD2. Germline values: CDR1 MNHEY, CDR2 SVGEGT. The CDR3 contains 15 residues. V was pared by 4 bases and J by 6 bases, with 6 bases of the junction left unmatched. CDR3 sequence (DNA): TGTGCCAGCAGTTTCTTAGCGGGAGAGTCCGGGGAGCTGTTTTTT. Protein: CASSFLAGESGELFF.

There are a few counts of this clone. V is TRBV10-3 and J is TRBJ2-4; TRBD2 might be the D (5 bases). The germline CDR1 and CDR2 sequences are ENHRY and SYGVKD. V shed 4 bases and J shed 2 bases, with 18 bases lying between them. The CDR3 has 17 residues. The CDR3 region has the DNA TGTGCCATCAGTGGCTACTTTGGAGGTTTATCCAAAAACATTCAGTACTTC. It yields the protein CAISGYFGGLSKNIQYF.

The chain uses TRBV19 and TRBJ1-1; 7 bases align to TRBD1. Germline CDR1 reads LNHDA; CDR2 reads SQIVND (reference sequence). The V gene end was trimmed by 7 bases and the J gene end by 3 bases; junction bases not matched to a gene: 8. CDR3 length: 14 residues. The CDR3 is CASTYEGADTEAFF. In DNA form, the CDR3 reads TGTGCCAGTACTTACGAGGGGGCAGACACTGAAGCTTTCTTT.

The chain has TRBV11-2 and TRBJ2-2; 9 positions match TRBD1. Germline assignment: CDR1 SGHAT and CDR2 FQNNGV. The CDR3 has 15 residues. Trimming removed 6 bases from V and 7 bases from J; junction bases left unmatched: 9. The CDR3: CASSRDRGYGGELFF. In nucleotides, the CDR3 is TGTGCCAGCAGTCGAGACAGGGGGTACGGCGGGGAGCTGTTTTTT.

This clone was detected only once. The V call is TRBV7-2, the J call TRBJ2-5; D is uncertain. Germline CDR1 and CDR2: SGHTA and FQGNSA. The CDR3 spans 13 residues. Deletions cut 1 base from V and 2 bases from J, with 5 bases between. The CDR3 reads CASSLGAQETQYF. Written as DNA, the CDR3 is TGTGCCAGCAGCTTAGGAGCACAAGAGACCCAGTACTTC.

This rearrangement joins TRBV6-5 to TRBJ1-4, with TRBD1 matching over 7 bases. The CDR3 is made up of 15 amino acids. V shed 10 bases and J 0 bases; nucleotides not matched to a gene: 8. The germline CDR1 and CDR2 sequences are MNHEY and SVGAGI. CDR3 nucleotides: TGTGCCACCGACAGGGCACCTGCAACTAATGAAAAACTGTTTTTT. It is translated as CATDRAPATNEKLFF.

This clone was observed once. The rearrangement uses TRBV18 and TRBJ1-3; unclear D gene. CDR3 length: 14 amino acids. Germline loops: CDR1 KGHSH, CDR2 LQKENI. V gave up 4 bases and J gave up 2 bases, with 9 bases separating them. The CDR3 sequence: CASSLPEAGNTIYF. In nucleotides, the CDR3 is TGTGCCAGCTCACTTCCAGAGGCTGGAAACACCATATATTTT.

The DNA for the CDR3 is TGTGCCACCAGTGATACAGGGGGCACAGATACGCAGTATTTT. The encoded protein is CATSDTGGTDTQYF. The chain carries TRBV24-1 and TRBJ2-3, with 7 positions matching TRBD1. CDR3 length: 14 amino acids. The ends lost 3 bases at V and 1 base at J; junction bases unmatched: 0. CDR1 is KGHDR, CDR2 SFDVKD, per germline.

This clone was observed a single time. The chain uses TRBV7-9 and TRBJ2-7; tentatively, D is TRBD2 (5 bases). V was cut by 4 bases and J by 5 bases, with 12 bases left in between. In germline, CDR1 is SEHNR, CDR2 FQNEAQ (reference sequence). The CDR3 has 13 amino acids. The CDR3: CASSWRNGDEQYF. The CDR3 nucleotides read TGTGCCAGCAGCTGGAGGAACGGAGACGAGCAGTACTTC.

This clone was counted once. V usage is TRBV4-1 and J usage is TRBJ2-3; 9 nucleotides match TRBD2. This CDR3 region has 15 residues. Germline assignment: CDR1 MGHRA and CDR2 YSYEKL. Trimming at V came to 5 bases and at J to 3 bases, leaving 6 bases not matched to a gene. CDR3: CASSFGLAITDTQYF. Here the CDR3 DNA reads TGCGCCAGCAGCTTCGGACTAGCGATAACAGATACGCAGTATTTT.

J is TRBJ1-2 and V is TRBV5-6; D is unclear. The CDR3 contains 11 residues. V gave up 1 base and J gave up 7 bases, with 5 bases separating them. Per germline, CDR1 SGHDT and CDR2 YYEEEE. The CDR3 is CASSLFSGYTF. The CDR3, as DNA: TGTGCCAGCAGCTTGTTCTCTGGCTACACCTTC.

This clone was counted between two and nine times. This chain uses TRBV5-4 with TRBJ2-6, with 7 bases identical to TRBD2. Per the germline V gene, CDR1 is SGHNT and CDR2 is YYREEE (reference sequence). The length of the CDR3 is 16 residues. V lost 3 bases and J lost 0; bases outside the gene matches: 3. Written as DNA, the CDR3 is TGTGCCAGCAGCTGGGGGGGTCGCTCTGGGGCCAACGTCCTGACTTTC. Protein product: CASSWGGRSGANVLTF.

The chain combines TRBV21-1 with TRBJ1-6. TRBV21-1 is reported as a pseudogene. The CDR3 is 16 residues long. As DNA, the CDR3 is TGTGCCAGCAGGAAAGAGGGAGGCGCCTATAATTCACCCCTCCACTTT. This gives the protein CASRKEGGAYNSPLHF.

Written as DNA, the CDR3 is TGTGCCAGCAGTGAGCATTTGGGGGGGCGGGGCACTGAAGCTTTCTTT. This gives the protein CASSEHLGGRGTEAFF. The V and J genes are TRBV6-1 and TRBJ1-1, with TRBD1 as a possible D gene (6 bases). Trimming shortened V by 3 bases and J by 4 bases, and 18 bases separated the two germline ends. Looked up from germline, CDR1 is MNHNS and CDR2 is SASEGT. This CDR3 contains 16 residues.

The CDR3 DNA follows: TGCGCCAGCAGCTCGAGCGGGAGTGGAGAGACCCAGTACTTC. Protein sequence: CASSSSGSGETQYF. The gene calls are TRBV5-1 and TRBJ2-5; TRBD2 agrees at 8 bases. With V trimmed by 3 bases and J by 4 bases, 5 bases remained unmatched. This CDR3 has 14 amino acids. Germline loops: CDR1 SGHRS, CDR2 YFSETQ.

This rearrangement joins TRBV5-4 to TRBJ1-1, with TRBD1 identical over 9 bases. The J segment lost 3 bases and the V segment lost 1 base, leaving 1 base of the junction unmatched. The CDR3 covers 14 residues. The germline V gene has CDR1 SGHNT and CDR2 YYREEE (reference sequence). The CDR3 DNA reads TGTGCCAGCAGCTTGAGGGACAGGGACACTGAAGCTTTCTTT. This encodes CASSLRDRDTEAFF. The full variable domain, completed using reference TRBV5-4 and TRBJ1-1, is ETGVTQSPTHLIKTRGQQVTLRCSSQSGHNTVSWYQQALGQGPQFIFQYYREEENGRGNFPPRFSGLQFPNYSSELNVNALELDDSALYLCASSLRDRDTEAFFGQGTRLTVV.

The CDR3 loop is CASRPQGGLYGYTF. CDR3 in DNA: TGTGCCAGCAGGCCCCAGGGGGGCTTGTATGGCTACACCTTC. The rearrangement links TRBV6-5 to TRBJ1-2; 7 bases map to TRBD1. Trimming at V came to 6 bases and at J to 5 bases, leaving 9 bases not matched to a gene. CDR1 is MNHEY, CDR2 SVGAGI, per germline. The CDR3 sequence is 14 residues long.

The gene calls are TRBV4-1 and TRBJ1-2; a possible D gene is TRBD1 (5 bases). From germline, CDR1 is MGHRA and CDR2 YSYEKL. V was trimmed by 1 base and J by 4 bases, leaving 10 bases between them. This CDR3 is built from 14 residues. In DNA, the CDR3 is TGCGCCAGCAGCCAAGCACGCACAGGCTATGGCTACACCTTC. Its protein is CASSQARTGYGYTF.

The chain carries TRBV29-1 and TRBJ2-1, with 9 bases aligning to TRBD2. This CDR3 has 13 residues. Unmatched junction bases numbered 7, after V lost 4 bases and J lost 9 bases. The V gene's germline CDR1 is SQVTM and CDR2 ANQGSEA. The CDR3 is CSVVLAGAGEQFF. Here the CDR3 DNA reads TGCAGCGTTGTATTAGCGGGAGCGGGTGAGCAGTTCTTC.